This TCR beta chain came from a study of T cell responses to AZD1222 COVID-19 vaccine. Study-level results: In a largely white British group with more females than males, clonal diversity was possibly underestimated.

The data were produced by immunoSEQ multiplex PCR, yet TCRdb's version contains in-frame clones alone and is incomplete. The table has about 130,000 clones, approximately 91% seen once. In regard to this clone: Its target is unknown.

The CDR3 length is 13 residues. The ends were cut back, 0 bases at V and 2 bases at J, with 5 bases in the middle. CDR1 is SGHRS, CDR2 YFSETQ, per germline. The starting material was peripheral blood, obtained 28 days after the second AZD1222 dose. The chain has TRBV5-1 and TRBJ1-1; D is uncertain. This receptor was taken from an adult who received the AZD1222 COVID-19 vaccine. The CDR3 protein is CASSLGLNTEAFF. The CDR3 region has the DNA TGCGCCAGCAGCTTGGGACTCAACACTGAAGCTTTCTTT.